The T cell receptor beta chain under discussion was sequenced for a study of CD8 T cells in Susac syndrome. Study background: Clinical remission applied to fewer than ten sequenced Susac syndrome patients, and about 6 had active disease. There were Susac syndrome patients who were therapy-naive at blood draw, others on corticosteroids, and others on intravenous immunoglobulin alone.

V shed 2 bases, J shed 4 bases, and the junction held 8 bases outside the gene matches. The CDR3 has 15 amino acids. Germline V gene sequence: CDR1 GTSNPN, CDR2 SVGIG (reference sequence). RNA totalling about 0.5 to 1 ug underwent reverse transcription with random hexamers. One entry per CDR3 protein results from TCRdb running MiXCR on the immunoSEQ multiplex PCR reads. This table holds under 95,000 distinct CDR3 sequences, 95% found once. V usage is TRBV30 and J usage is TRBJ1-2, with TRBD1 identical over 9 bases. The sample comprised CD8+ T cells from PBMCs. This TCR was sampled from a human donor with Susac syndrome. Here the CDR3 DNA reads TGTGCCTGGAGTACTGTACAGGGGGCCAGCTATGGCTACACCTTC. Translated, it gives CAWSTVQGASYGYTF.